This TCR beta chain is from a study of glioma-infiltrating T cells (dated by TCRdb to 2016 to 2017). The study in broad terms: The study sequenced TCR alpha- and beta-chain repertoires from glioma tissue, from non-neoplastic brain tissue and from matched peripheral blood mononuclear cells. Each tissue-infiltrating repertoire was compared with the same patient's peripheral blood repertoire to measure divergence between tissue and blood T-cell populations. The paired cohort was made up of three low-grade glioma patients, several primary glioblastoma patients and three non-glioma patients who contributed non-neoplastic brain tissue. Broad study findings and their caveats: Group comparisons were based on small numbers of patients: three non-neoplastic, three low-grade glioma and several glioblastoma patients. Tissue and blood shared very few CDR3 sequences, a result attributed to high CDR3 diversity and limited sampling. In non-neoplastic patients, VJ-independent divergence between tissue and blood fell below expectation, whereas in all gliomas, and especially in low-grade gliomas, the divergence rose above expectation.

TCR alpha and beta CDR3 regions were amplified with the iRepertoire nested amplicon-rescue multiplex PCR (arm-PCR) platform from RNA. One-step reverse transcription and amplification used roughly 95-450 ng of tissue mRNA or PBMC total RNA as input. Following bead purification, Illumina adapters were added through a secondary multiplex PCR, and the libraries were then gel-purified between 200 and 400 bp. Internal 6-nucleotide barcodes were carried by the libraries and were used for demultiplexing. Sequencing of the libraries was done on an Illumina MiSeq using 2x220 or 2x250 nucleotide paired-end reads. Regarding the original processing steps: FLASH 1.2.11 was used to merge paired reads, and BWA-MEM then aligned the reads to the GRCh37 human genome before TRA and TRB reads were extracted. For V and J assignment, an IMGT-derived reference of cassette sequences and CDR3 motifs that included pseudogenes was used. Reads were translated in three frames, and productive CDR3s were defined as those with a C...FGXG motif and no stop codons. A clonotype was defined as a unique combination of a V-J cassette pair and a CDR3 amino acid sequence. Filtering of reads was based on Hamming distance, with the threshold set by the sequence error rate of each sample in mapped regions. Through fastp at Q25 and MiXCR, TCRdb rebuilt clones from the public reads, retaining in-frame beta chains. CDR3 protein sequences are deduplicated, and each keeps its most common genes and DNA. TCRdb assigned the V and J calls; the authors' analysis was not used. The sample includes about 180,000 distinct CDR3 sequences, with roughly 45% observed a single time. Of the sample, 5.2% is held by the ten largest clones.

CDR1 and CDR2 (SNHLY, FYNNEI) derive from the germline V gene. From the cysteine up to the phenylalanine, the CDR3 has a length of 15 residues. Kept here is only the CDR3 DNA, which spans 45 bases and is read in frame from base 1. This clonotype was observed once. What this receptor recognizes is not known. A read error may produce the germline difference seen at one junction end. The receptor chain draws on TRBV2 and TRBJ2-1; tentative D gene TRBD2, with 6 bases matching. The sequenced sample was glioma tissue, nonneoplastic brain tissue, or PBMCs (not recorded which). This receptor was obtained from a human donor with low-grade glioma or glioblastoma, undergoing nonglioma brain surgery, or in good health (not recorded which). CDR3 region: CASSEAPGTGNEKFF. The base sequence is TGTGCCAGCAGCGAAGCCCCCGGGACTGGCAATGAGAAGTTCTTC.